These T cell receptor beta chains were read from a single sample in a study of T-cell memory formation after mild COVID-19. One entry per CDR3 protein results from TCRdb running MiXCR on the 5' RACE reads. The data hold fewer than 500,000 distinct CDR3 sequences, with about 23% observed a single time. Sequencing was performed on PBMCs or a T cell subset sorted from them (not recorded which). The source of these receptors is an adult woman who had mild COVID-19 (a few samples of this study predate the infection). Cell type and time point are not known. Each CDR3 is given with its conserved first and last residue. The D gene is left open where the match is weak. Expanded clones are given a class, and other clones once, few, many or no size at all.

D	size	V	J	length	CDR3
-	few	TRBV5-1	TRBJ2-1	17	CASSQILGQGSYNEQFF
-	many	TRBV7-2	TRBJ1-5	14	CASSWTASNQPQHF
TRBD1	once	TRBV7-8	TRBJ2-2	15	CASSLEGAEGGELFF
-	few	TRBV15	TRBJ2-4	18	CATSREYGGDLAKNIQYF
-	-	TRBV11-2	TRBJ1-2	15	CASSPQPQGNYGYTF
-	-	TRBV11-2	TRBJ2-5	15	CASSFILGLGETQYF
TRBD1	many	TRBV12-3/TRBV12-4	TRBJ2-7	18	CASSLATGPRGPSYEQYF
TRBD1	-	TRBV9	TRBJ1-5	15	CASSVAGQGSQPQHF
-	few	TRBV7-2	TRBJ2-7	14	CASSPQPGIYEQYF
-	-	TRBV20-1	TRBJ1-6	14	CSARPVSYNSPLHF
-	few	TRBV18	TRBJ2-7	15	CASSPYRDPPYEQYF
TRBD2	-	TRBV7-8	TRBJ2-1	15	CASSLPGLAVLEQFF
TRBD2	-	TRBV7-3	TRBJ2-1	15	CASSLSSGGVNEQFF
TRBD2	-	TRBV12-3/TRBV12-4	TRBJ2-7	18	CASSRSRTSGRIGYEQYF
-	-	TRBV5-1	TRBJ1-6	15	CASSRFRVDNSPLHF
-	few	TRBV24-1	TRBJ2-1	15	CATSGVSGPANEQFF
TRBD1	-	TRBV30	TRBJ1-1	19	CAWTNDLTGTALTPLMAFF
-	many	TRBV12-3/TRBV12-4	TRBJ1-5	14	CASSLRDSNQPQHF
TRBD1	-	TRBV29-1	TRBJ2-3	15	CSVPGQRAFTDTQYF
-	few	TRBV5-1	TRBJ2-3	18	CASSLRAAMGVSTDTQYF
-	few	TRBV7-2	TRBJ2-7	15	CASSFASLATYEQYF
-	few	TRBV4-3	TRBJ2-7	14	CASSQDSSWVEQYF
TRBD1	-	TRBV15	TRBJ1-1	15	CATSRQDRLNTEAFF
TRBD2	-	TRBV7-9	TRBJ2-3	15	CASSWAGESTDTQYF
-	few	TRBV30	TRBJ2-7	14	CAWSGGRSSYEQYF
-	few	TRBV9	TRBJ2-7	15	CASSVVGSVTDEQYF
-	few	TRBV4-3	TRBJ2-2	14	CASRNKQNTGELFF
-	-	TRBV20-1	TRBJ2-5	13	CSARPGARETQYF
TRBD2	few	TRBV3-1	TRBJ2-3	17	CASSPLLAGGSTDTQYF
-	few	TRBV24-1	TRBJ2-3	16	CATSDLQGPAPDTQYF
-	-	TRBV4-2	TRBJ2-7	13	CASSRAPSDEQYF
-	few	TRBV5-1	TRBJ2-1	16	CASSLKGRSQNNEQFF
-	few	TRBV6-5	TRBJ2-7	15	CASSTGHLISYEQYF
-	few	TRBV6-5	TRBJ2-7	13	CASSPRDGDEQYF
-	few	TRBV7-8	TRBJ2-6	15	CASSQQVSGANVLTF
TRBD2	-	TRBV6-5	TRBJ2-3	13	CASRSGAVDTQYF
TRBD2	-	TRBV7-8	TRBJ2-1	16	CASSLAGLAGKNEQFF
-	few	TRBV6-2/TRBV6-3	TRBJ2-7	14	CASSNGLALYEQYF
-	-	TRBV13	TRBJ2-1	13	CASSSGTRGEQFF
-	few	TRBV5-1	TRBJ2-2	16	CASSLEGQPNTGELFF
-	few	TRBV10-3	TRBJ1-2	13	CAISEDGHLAYTF